Detailed here is one T cell receptor beta chain. Participant age was about 18 to 89 years, and participants resided in 20 to 30 US areas. Cohorts were assigned according to the clinical history that participants reported. V dropped 1 base and J dropped 0 bases, with 7 bases sitting between them. Germline CDR1 SGHNT, CDR2 YYREEE (reference sequence). The CDR3 is 14 residues long. This sample is part of a study of blood T cell repertoires in COVID-19. Study details: Whether acute or convalescent, the COVID-19 samples came from the United States, Italy and Spain.

Sequencing used immunoSEQ multiplex PCR; TCRdb keeps in-frame clones, though not all of them. The table has about 140,000 clones, about 75% seen once. Sequencing was performed on PBMCs or T cells enriched from blood (not recorded which). The sequence derives from a woman aged 45 to 65 who had recovered from COVID-19. The V gene is TRBV5-4, the J gene TRBJ1-2; a weak D match, TRBD1 (5 bases). The CDR3 DNA follows: TGTGCCAGCAGCTTGCAGGGTTCTAACTATGGCTACACCTTC. Translating gives CASSLQGSNYGYTF.